Following are 14 T cell receptor beta chains from one sample sequenced in a study of blood T cell repertoires in COVID-19. Sequenced by immunoSEQ multiplex PCR; TCRdb stores in-frame clones only, minus some. Of roughly 70,000 clones listed, over 70% are singletons. Sequenced material: peripheral blood. Every receptor here comes from a man in his sixties or seventies with acute or convalescent COVID-19.

The chain employs TRBV28 and TRBJ2-7, with D hard to call. Deletions cut 2 bases from V and 2 bases from J, with 13 bases between. The germline CDR1 and CDR2 sequences are MDHEN and SYDVKM. The CDR3 is 15 residues long. CDR3 residues: CASSLEAHSTYEQYF. CDR3 coding DNA: TGTGCCAGCAGTTTAGAAGCCCACTCCACCTACGAGCAGTACTTC.

The chain combines TRBV4-3 with TRBJ2-3, with 9 bases aligning to TRBD1. CDR3 length: 16 amino acids. Germline V CDR1 and CDR2: LGHNA, YSLEER. Losses at the gene ends were 1 base for V and 5 bases for J; bases not matched to a gene: 7. CDR3 loop: CASSQVPGQGLDTQYF. In DNA form, the CDR3 reads TGCGCCAGCAGCCAAGTACCGGGACAGGGACTAGATACGCAGTATTTT.

In this sample, this clone turned up a few times. The chain is built from TRBV28 and TRBJ2-4; 8 positions agree with TRBD2. Per germline, CDR1 MDHEN and CDR2 SYDVKM. V trimming: 10 bases; J trimming: 9 bases; junction bases outside the gene matches: 5. The CDR3 sequence is 11 residues long. The DNA of the CDR3 is TGTGCCACCTCGAGCGGGGGCATTCAGTACTTC. It codes for CATSSGGIQYF.

V is TRBV6-5 and J is TRBJ2-7; the D is unclear. This CDR3 spans 10 amino acids. The V end lost 6 bases, the J end lost 4 bases, and 4 bases lay between the germline ends. Per germline, CDR1 MNHEY and CDR2 SVGAGI. CDR3: CASSVYEQYF. CDR3 sequence (DNA): TGTGCCAGCAGCGTATACGAGCAGTACTTC.

V and J are TRBV19 and TRBJ2-1, with a tentative D call TRBD1 (6 bases). The CDR3 spans 16 residues. The germline V and J ends were trimmed by 5 bases and 7 bases, with 21 bases remaining between them. Germline values: CDR1 LNHDA, CDR2 SQIVND (reference sequence). CDR3: CASSSQGIMVGNEQFF. CDR3 nucleotides: TGTGCCAGTAGTTCCCAGGGGATTATGGTCGGGAATGAGCAGTTCTTC.

The J gene is TRBJ2-6, the V gene TRBV10-3, with D tentatively TRBD2 (5 bases). The CDR3 is 14 residues long. V shed 8 bases and J shed 2 bases, with 10 bases lying between them. Germline CDR1 reads ENHRY; CDR2 reads SYGVKD. The CDR3 bases are TGTGCCATCCGGCGGGCTACTGGGGCCAACGTCCTGACTTTC. Amino acid sequence: CAIRRATGANVLTF.

The V call is TRBV6-1, the J call TRBJ2-2; D possibly corresponds to TRBD2 (6 bases). The CDR3 totals 13 residues. Germline CDR1 MNHNS, CDR2 SASEGT. V was trimmed by 1 base and J by 8 bases, leaving 8 bases between them. The CDR3 spells CASSEGGGGELFF. The CDR3 DNA follows: TGTGCCAGCAGTGAAGGTGGAGGGGGGGAGCTGTTTTTT.

The chain couples TRBV19 to TRBJ1-3; a possible D gene is TRBD1 (6 bases). The length of the CDR3 is 16 residues. Germline CDR1 and CDR2: LNHDA and SQIVND (reference sequence). Trimming cost V 5 bases and J 0 bases, with 14 bases left between them. The CDR3 protein is CASSGDISGSGNTIYF. The CDR3 nucleotides are TGTGCCAGTAGTGGGGACATATCAGGCTCTGGAAACACCATATATTTT.

The genes are TRBV20-1 and TRBJ1-1, with 9 bases aligning to TRBD1. Germline lookup yields CDR1 DFQATT and CDR2 SNEGSKA (reference sequence). The CDR3 covers 11 residues. V shed 7 bases and J 10 bases; nucleotides not matched to a gene: 7. The CDR3 coding sequence is TGCAGTGATAGGACAGGGGAGGCAGCTTTCTTT. It codes for CSDRTGEAAFF.

This clone was seen a few times. The rearrangement joins TRBV3-1 (or the pseudogene TRBV3-2) to TRBJ1-2; TRBD1 aligns across 7 bases. V lost 3 bases, J lost 8 bases, and 6 bases stayed unmatched. The CDR3 is 13 residues long. CDR1 and CDR2 (germline): LGHDT, YNNKEL (reference sequence). The CDR3 bases are TGTGCCAGCAGCCAGGAGGGGGCTTTAGGCTACACCTTC. Translating it yields CASSQEGALGYTF.

The chain joins TRBV28 to TRBJ2-3, with 14 bases matching TRBD2. The CDR3 loop spans 18 amino acids. V lost 5 bases, J lost 0 bases, and 7 bases stayed unmatched. In germline, CDR1 is MDHEN, CDR2 SYDVKM. The CDR3 reads CASSLGLAGATSTDTQYF. The DNA of the CDR3 is TGTGCCAGCAGTCTGGGACTAGCGGGAGCGACTAGCACAGATACGCAGTATTTT.

CDR3 protein: CASSLEGRGLQPQHF. As DNA, the CDR3 is TGTGCCAGCAGCTTAGAGGGTAGGGGGCTTCAGCCCCAGCATTTT. The V gene is TRBV11-2, the J gene TRBJ1-5, with 7 nucleotides matching TRBD1. Germline V gene data show CDR1 as SGHAT and CDR2 as FQNNGV. V dropped 0 bases and J dropped 6; count of bases not matched to a gene: 5. CDR3 length: 15 amino acids.

The chain combines TRBV18 with TRBJ2-2, with 8 bases identical to TRBD1. Germline-derived CDR1 and CDR2 are KGHSH and LQKENI. CDR3 size: 14 residues. V shed 3 bases and J 8 bases; nucleotides not matched to a gene: 5. The CDR3 region is CASSPSTGVGELFF. DNA for the CDR3: TGTGCCAGCTCACCGTCGACAGGGGTAGGGGAGCTGTTTTTT.

The V and J genes are TRBV27 and TRBJ1-6, with TRBD1 matching over 7 bases. CDR3 length: 15 amino acids. Germline V lookup: CDR1 MNHEY, CDR2 SMNVEV (reference sequence). V shed 7 bases, J shed 9 bases, and the junction held 12 bases outside the gene matches. The CDR3 region has the DNA TGTGCCAGCACCGCACAGGGGATGGGAGCTTCACCCCTCCACTTT. Protein: CASTAQGMGASPLHF.